This T cell receptor beta chain was observed in a study of T cell responses to AZD1222 COVID-19 vaccine (dated by TCRdb to the early 2020s). With regard to the full study: AZD1222 recipients with second doses at about 4 weeks or about 12 weeks were pooled, because spike-specific TCR depth and breadth did not differ between schedules. A total of approximately 230 trial participants underwent TCR sequencing, of whom 207 received two doses of AZD1222 and about 25 received two doses of the MenACWY control vaccine. Trial participants were enrolled by age into subgroups of 18-55, 56-69 and 70-plus years, and approximately 150, 30 and 60 TCR-sequenced participants, respectively, were included in these subgroups. Overall results and qualifications from the work: Participants were mostly white British and included more females than males, and it was suggested by the authors that clonal diversity may have been underestimated. After two AZD1222 doses, both the breadth and the depth of spike-specific TCRs were significantly higher than at day 0 and than in MenACWY recipients. Conclusions about previously exposed vaccinees were limited because only six AZD1222 recipients were SARS-CoV-2 seropositive at baseline. Because no day 14 peak-response samples were available, repertoires were characterized only after the peak T cell response. Epitopes outside the regions mutated in the B.1.351 and B.1.1.7 variants were reportedly recognized by nearly half of the unique spike-specific TCRs. Vaccine-associated CD4 TCRs spanned the whole spike protein, with dominant responses in regions 160-218 and 743-854. The 56-69-year group was small, and its depth increase did not reach significance, likely because of low power.

A word on this clone: The antigen it recognizes is unknown. One base away there is no much larger clone; base qualities are not given.

V is pared back by 5 bases and J by 6 bases, with 13 bases lying between the germline termini. The CDR3 numbers 13 residues from cysteine through phenylalanine. The read is trimmed to its CDR3 DNA, 39 bases read in frame from base 1. Based on the germline V gene (reference sequence), the CDR1 and CDR2 sequences are LGHDT and YNNKEL. The CDR3 regions of human TCRbeta chains were analyzed by immunosequencing. In the original analysis: TCRs in the repertoires were matched against a reference library of SARS-CoV-2-specific TCRs that had been generated with the MIRA antigen-specificity platform. Breadth meant the fraction of unique TCRs that were SARS-CoV-2-associated, whereas depth meant the fraction of total T cells that were SARS-CoV-2-associated. Using the MIRA data, each spike-specific TCR was mapped to the spike region that the TCR reacts to and placed in a CD4 or CD8 class. Log10-transformed breadth and depth values were compared by one-way ANOVA with Sidak's multiple comparisons tests. Held by TCRdb, this immuneACCESS table contains in-frame sequences only and omits some clones. Under half of the omission traces to an unresolved V gene where checked; the cause of the rest is unknown. D and trimming were read from the DNA, whereas the V and J calls and clone size are those reported in that table. Within this sample are fewer than 150,000 clones, with roughly 82% of them counted one time only. 4.1% of the sample belongs to the ten largest clones.

In light of the paper, this sample's time point label describes: baseline before first vaccination. Samples from vaccinated people were obtained from the UK trials COV001 and COV002, which included a single-blind randomized controlled phase 2/3 trial of AZD1222 (ChAdOx1 nCoV-19) in healthy adults. For TCRbeta chain sequencing, PBMC samples were collected from trial participants at day 0 and at day 28 after the second dose. The sample consisted of peripheral blood, taken on day 0 of AZD1222 vaccination. This clonotype originated in an adult in good health. The rearranged segments are TRBV3-1 (or the pseudogene TRBV3-2) and TRBJ1-1, with the identity of the D gene unclear. CDR3 region: CASSSRRDAEAFF. The sequenced DNA is TGTGCCAGCAGCTCACGACGAGACGCTGAAGCTTTCTTT.